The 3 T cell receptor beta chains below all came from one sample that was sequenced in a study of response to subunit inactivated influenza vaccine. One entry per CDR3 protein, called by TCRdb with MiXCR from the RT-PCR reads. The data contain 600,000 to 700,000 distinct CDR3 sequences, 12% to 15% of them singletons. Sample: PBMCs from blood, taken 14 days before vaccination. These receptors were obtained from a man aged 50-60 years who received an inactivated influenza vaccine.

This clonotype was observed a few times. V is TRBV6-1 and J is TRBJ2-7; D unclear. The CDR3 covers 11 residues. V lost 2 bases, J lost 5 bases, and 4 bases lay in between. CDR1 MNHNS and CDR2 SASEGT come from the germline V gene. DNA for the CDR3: TGTGCCAGCAGTGAATGGGACGAGCAGTACTTC. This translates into CASSEWDEQYF.

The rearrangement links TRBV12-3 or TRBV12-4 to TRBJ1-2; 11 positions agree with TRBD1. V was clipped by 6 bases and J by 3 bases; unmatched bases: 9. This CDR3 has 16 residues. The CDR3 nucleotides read TGTGCCAGCAGGCCTTCCCCGGGACAGGGGGACTATGGCTACACCTTC. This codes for CASRPSPGQGDYGYTF.

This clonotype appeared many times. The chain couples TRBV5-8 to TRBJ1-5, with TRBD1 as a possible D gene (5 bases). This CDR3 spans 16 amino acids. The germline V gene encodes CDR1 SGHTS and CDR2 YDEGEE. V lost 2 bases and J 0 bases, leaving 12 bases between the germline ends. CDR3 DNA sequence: TGTGCCAGCAGCTTAGGTAGGGGCTATAGCAATCAGCCCCAGCATTTT. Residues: CASSLGRGYSNQPQHF.